This record concerns one TCR beta chain sequence. The antigen is undetermined. This CDR3 region has 14 residues. V lost 0 bases, J lost 8 bases, and 5 bases stayed unmatched. CDR1 and CDR2 from the germline V gene are SGHKS and YYEKEE (reference sequence). This sample stems from a study of Ad26.COV2.S vaccination and SARS-CoV-2 variants. Across the whole study: Donor participated within the Ad26.COV2.S arm of the COV1001 trial. Participants got Ad26.COV2.S intramuscularly, once or twice 56 days apart. Findings and caveats of the study: TCR breadth and depth estimates may have understated total T cell responses. The study found similar non-spike TCR breadth in vaccine and placebo recipients.

The sample's treatment: some 19 received Ad26.COV2.S at low or high dose, single or two shots; 5 received placebo; per-sample allocation not given. Collection of samples fell on day 63 after the first vaccine or placebo injection. Profiling relied on immunoSEQ multiplex PCR, and the TCRdb table lists in-frame clones only, not all of them. Of around 340,000 clones listed, roughly 90% are singletons. Sample: peripheral blood, taken in a trial of Ad26.COV2.S vaccine versus placebo. The chain carries TRBV5-5 and TRBJ1-3; TRBD1 matches at 7 bases. The TCR comes from a person aged 18-65 years who received the Ad26.COV2.S COVID-19 vaccine or a placebo. CDR3 in DNA: TGTGCCAGCAGCTTGGCCGGCAGGGGGGACACCATATATTTT. Protein: CASSLAGRGDTIYF.